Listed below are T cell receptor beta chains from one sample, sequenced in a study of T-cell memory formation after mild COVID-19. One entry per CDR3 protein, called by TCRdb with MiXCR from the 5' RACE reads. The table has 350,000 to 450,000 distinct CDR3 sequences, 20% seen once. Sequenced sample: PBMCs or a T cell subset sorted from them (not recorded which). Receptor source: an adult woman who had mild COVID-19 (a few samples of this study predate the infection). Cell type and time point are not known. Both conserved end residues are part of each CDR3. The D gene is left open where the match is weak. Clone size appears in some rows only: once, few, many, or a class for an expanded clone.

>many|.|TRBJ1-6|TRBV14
CASSQGQTKNSPLHF
TGTGCCAGCAGCCAAGGGCAGACCAAGAATTCACCCCTCCACTTT
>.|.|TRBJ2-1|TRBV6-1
CASSSGGKQFF
TGTGCCAGCAGCTCTGGCGGGAAGCAGTTCTTC
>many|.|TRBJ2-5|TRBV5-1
CASSLAEETQYF
TGCGCCAGCAGCTTGGCCGAAGAGACCCAGTACTTC
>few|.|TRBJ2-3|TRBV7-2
CASSPTRRRGTDTQYF
TGTGCCAGCAGCCCGACTAGACGACGGGGGACAGATACGCAGTATTTT
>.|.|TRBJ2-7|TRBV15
CATSRSGHPSYEQYF
TGTGCCACCAGCAGATCGGGACACCCTTCCTACGAGCAGTACTTC
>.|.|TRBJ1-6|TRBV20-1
CSARQAEGLIHSPLHF
TGCAGTGCTAGGCAGGCTGAGGGTCTTATCCATTCACCCCTCCACTTT
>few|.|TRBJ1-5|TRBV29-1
CSAGGGREPQHF
TGCAGCGCCGGAGGGGGGAGGGAGCCCCAGCATTTT
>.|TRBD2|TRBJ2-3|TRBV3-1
CASSQDLAGGITDTQYF
TGTGCCAGCAGCCAAGATCTAGCGGGAGGTATCACAGATACGCAGTATTTT
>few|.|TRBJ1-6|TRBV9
CASSVGGSNSPLHF
TGTGCCAGCAGCGTAGGAGGGTCTAATTCACCCCTCCACTTT
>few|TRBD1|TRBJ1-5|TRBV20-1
CSAPDRGSGNQPQHF
TGCAGTGCCCCCGACAGGGGTTCCGGCAATCAGCCCCAGCATTTT